The 19 T cell receptor beta chains below were found in one sample sequenced in a study of blood T cell repertoires in COVID-19. The assay was immunoSEQ multiplex PCR, and TCRdb's table has in-frame clones only and misses some. The sample lists more than 300,000 clones, roughly 86% seen once, with around 1.5% in the top ten. The specimen sequenced was peripheral blood. These receptors were collected from a woman in her 50s with acute or convalescent COVID-19.

This clone came up a few times. The chain has TRBV7-3 and TRBJ2-3; TRBD2 matches at 12 bases. Germline V CDR1 and CDR2: SGHTA, FQGTGA. The length of the CDR3 is 15 residues. The ends lost 3 bases at V and 3 bases at J; junction bases unmatched: 1. In nucleotides, the CDR3 is TGTGCCAGCAGCTTTCTAGCGGGGGGGACAGATACGCAGTATTTT. This encodes CASSFLAGGTDTQYF.

The genes are TRBV30 and TRBJ1-2; D not resolved. V lost 0 bases and J 1 base, leaving 9 bases between the germline ends. Germline V gives CDR1 GTSNPN, CDR2 SVGIG (reference sequence). CDR3 length: 14 amino acids. The CDR3 coding sequence is TGTGCCTGGAGTGTTATGGTACTTAACTATGGCTACACCTTC. This sequence encodes CAWSVMVLNYGYTF.

V usage is TRBV24-1 and J usage is TRBJ1-6, with TRBD1 matching over 7 bases. V lost 4 bases, J lost 7 bases, and 3 bases stayed unmatched. The CDR3 spans 14 residues. Germline CDR1 KGHDR, CDR2 SFDVKD. The CDR3 bases are TGTGCCACCAGTGACAGGGGGGACAATTCACCCCTCCACTTT. Its protein product is CATSDRGDNSPLHF.

This clone showed up just a few times. This rearrangement joins TRBV4-2 to TRBJ1-5; D not resolved. The germline V gene encodes CDR1 LGHNA and CDR2 YNFKEQ. This CDR3 contains 15 residues. Trimming took off 3 bases at V and 6 bases at J, with 15 bases between the two ends. The CDR3: CASSQDDLGSQPQHF. The DNA for the CDR3 is TGTGCCAGCAGCCAGGACGACCTAGGGAGTCAGCCCCAGCATTTT.

The chain has TRBV18 and TRBJ1-5; possible D gene TRBD1, 5 bases. Between the trimmed V and J ends, which lost 2 bases and 2 bases, there was a span of 10 bases. Germline values: CDR1 KGHSH, CDR2 LQKENI. The CDR3 sequence is 15 residues long. CDR3 DNA sequence: TGTGCCAGCTCACCAAACTCGACAGGCAATCAGCCCCAGCATTTT. Translating gives CASSPNSTGNQPQHF.

The rearrangement uses TRBV12-1 and TRBJ2-7; TRBD1 was called by the table and not checked on the DNA. TRBV12-1 is deemed a pseudogene. The CDR3 contains 20 residues. This chain's CDR3 is CASSFPRGKAPLGHYYEQYF. CDR3 nucleotides: TGTGCCAGCAGCTTCCCCAGGGGGAAGGCCCCGTTGGGACACTACTACGAGCAGTACTTC.

The chain employs TRBV7-2 and TRBJ2-1, with a tentative D call TRBD2 (5 bases). CDR3 length: 18 amino acids. V shed 1 base and J shed 0 bases, with 16 bases lying between them. CDR1 and CDR2 from the germline V gene are SGHTA and FQGNSA. CDR3 sequence reads: CASSLEASRALSYNEQFF. The CDR3 DNA sequence: TGTGCCAGCAGCTTAGAGGCTAGCCGGGCCCTCTCCTACAATGAGCAGTTCTTC.

The genes are TRBV7-6 and TRBJ2-1; D might be TRBD1 (5 bases). The V gene's germline CDR1 is SGHVS and CDR2 FNYEAQ. V lost 5 bases, J lost 8 bases, and 16 bases lay in between. This CDR3 has 14 residues. CDR3 in amino acids: CASSQEAGWDEQFF. DNA of the CDR3: TGTGCCAGCAGCCAAGAGGCAGGGTGGGATGAGCAGTTCTTC.

A single count supports this clone. The CDR3, as DNA: TGTGCCAGCAGTCCGACAGGGGTGGGAGCCTACGAGCAGTACTTC. As protein: CASSPTGVGAYEQYF. The chain combines TRBV25-1 with TRBJ2-7; 8 bases align to TRBD1. The CDR3 covers 15 residues. V trimming: 5 bases; J trimming: 2 bases; junction bases outside the gene matches: 8. The V gene's germline CDR1 is MGHDK and CDR2 SYGVNS.

The J gene is TRBJ2-7, the V gene TRBV6-2 or TRBV6-3, with 9 bases that match TRBD2. The CDR3 has 16 amino acids. V gave up 2 bases and J gave up 2 bases; unmatched junction bases: 7. The germline CDR1 and CDR2 sequences are MNHEY and SVGEGT. The CDR3 sequence: CASSYNRLAETYEQYF. The CDR3 DNA is TGTGCCAGCAGTTACAATAGACTAGCGGAAACCTACGAGCAGTACTTC.

The table lists this clone with a count of one. The chain is built from TRBV5-8 and TRBJ2-7; perhaps TRBD2 as D (6 bases). Trimming shortened V by 0 bases and J by 5 bases, and 18 bases separated the two germline ends. Per the germline V gene, CDR1 is SGHTS and CDR2 is YDEGEE. This CDR3 region has 16 residues. DNA of the CDR3: TGTGCCAGCAGCTTGGGGAGGTCGGGGGAGTTGGACGAGCAGTACTTC. This translates into CASSLGRSGELDEQYF.

The J gene is TRBJ2-7, the V gene TRBV4-1; D remains ambiguous. V lost 1 base and J lost 3, with 13 bases in between. The CDR3 length is 15 residues. In germline, CDR1 is MGHRA, CDR2 YSYEKL. The CDR3 coding sequence is TGCGCCAGCAGCCAAGGTCAGAACCCCCTCTACGAGCAGTACTTC. Translating gives CASSQGQNPLYEQYF.

V usage is TRBV19 and J usage is TRBJ2-7, with 9 bases lining up with TRBD1. In germline, CDR1 is LNHDA, CDR2 SQIVND (reference sequence). There are 14 residues in the CDR3. After removal of 5 bases from V and 5 bases from J, the junction contained 7 bases not matched to a gene. This CDR3 reads CASSARDRVDEQYF. The CDR3 nucleotides read TGTGCCAGTAGTGCCCGGGACAGGGTAGACGAGCAGTACTTC.

The chain joins TRBV7-3 to TRBJ1-1, with D perhaps matching TRBD1 (6 bases). Germline CDR1 reads SGHTA; CDR2 reads FQGTGA. The CDR3 consists of 14 residues. V lost 5 bases and J 1 base, leaving 11 bases between the germline ends. CDR3 region: CASSLGAPNTEAFF. CDR3 nucleotide sequence: TGTGCCAGCAGCCTGGGGGCGCCGAACACTGAAGCTTTCTTT.

This sequence joins TRBV7-6 and TRBJ2-3; TRBD2 agrees at 7 bases. After removal of 0 bases from V and 7 bases from J, the junction contained 13 bases not matched to a gene. Germline CDR1 reads SGHVS; CDR2 reads FNYEAQ. This CDR3 contains 17 residues. In DNA form, the CDR3 reads TGTGCCAGCAGCTTAGCGCAAGCGGGGACCCGCCCAAATACGCAGTATTTT. Residues: CASSLAQAGTRPNTQYF. Looking up the rest from reference TRBV7-6 and TRBJ2-3 gives the full variable domain: GAGVSQSPRYKVTKRGQDVALRCDPISGHVSLYWYRQALGQGPEFLTYFNYEAQQDKSGLPNDRFSAERPEGSISTLTIQRTEQRDSAMYRCASSLAQAGTRPNTQYFGPGTRLTVL.

The chain has TRBV27 and TRBJ2-1; 9 nucleotides line up with TRBD2. This CDR3 contains 16 residues. Germline trimming cut 5 bases from V and 5 bases from J; bases unmatched to any gene: 10. Germline assignment: CDR1 MNHEY and CDR2 SMNVEV (reference sequence). In nucleotides, the CDR3 is TGTGCCAGCAGTCCCAGCACTAGCGGGCTGAACAATGAGCAGTTCTTC. This translates into CASSPSTSGLNNEQFF.

This clone showed up just a few times. The chain joins TRBV27 to TRBJ1-6, with 9 bases aligning to TRBD1. V dropped 6 bases and J dropped 9; count of bases not matched to a gene: 12. This CDR3 region has 16 residues. Germline lookup yields CDR1 MNHEY and CDR2 SMNVEV (reference sequence). The CDR3 loop is CASRTRTGAIGSPLHF. The CDR3 bases are TGTGCCAGCAGAACCAGGACAGGGGCAATTGGTTCACCCCTCCACTTT.

The rearrangement uses TRBV28 and TRBJ1-6; D might be TRBD1 (6 bases). V gave up 4 bases and J gave up 8 bases, with 15 bases separating them. CDR3 length: 15 amino acids. Germline V gene data show CDR1 as MDHEN and CDR2 as SYDVKM. CDR3 sequence: CASSSGGQGYSPLHF. In DNA, the CDR3 is TGTGCCAGCAGTTCGGGGGGGCAGGGTTATTCACCCCTCCACTTT.

The gene calls are TRBV15 and TRBJ2-1; possibly TRBD1 for D (5 bases). V lost 0 bases to trimming and J lost 4 bases, with 13 bases between them. The CDR3 has 16 residues. Germline CDR1 is LNHNV and CDR2 is YYDKDF (reference sequence). The CDR3 region has the DNA TGTGCCACCAGCAGAGATTATTTAACAGGATACAATGAGCAGTTCTTC. Translating it yields CATSRDYLTGYNEQFF.